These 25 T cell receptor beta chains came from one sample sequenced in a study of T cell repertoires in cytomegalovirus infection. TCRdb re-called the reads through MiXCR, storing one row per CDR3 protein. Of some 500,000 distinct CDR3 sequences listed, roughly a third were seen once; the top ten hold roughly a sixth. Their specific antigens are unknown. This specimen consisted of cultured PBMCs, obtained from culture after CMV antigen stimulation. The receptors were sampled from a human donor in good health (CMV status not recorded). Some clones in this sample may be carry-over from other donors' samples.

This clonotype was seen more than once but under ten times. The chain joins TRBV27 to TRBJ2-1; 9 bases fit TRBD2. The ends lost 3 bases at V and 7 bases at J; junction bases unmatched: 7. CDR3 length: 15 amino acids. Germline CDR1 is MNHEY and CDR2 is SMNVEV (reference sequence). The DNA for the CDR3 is TGTGCCAGCAGTTTGGGCGGGAGGGCCGGGAATGAGCAGTTCTTC. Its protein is CASSLGGRAGNEQFF.

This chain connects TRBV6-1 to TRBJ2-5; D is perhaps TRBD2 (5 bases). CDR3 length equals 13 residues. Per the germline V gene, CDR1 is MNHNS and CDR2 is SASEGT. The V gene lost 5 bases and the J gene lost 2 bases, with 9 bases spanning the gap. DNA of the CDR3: TGTGCCAGCAGTCCCGGGATTCAAGAGACCCAGTACTTC. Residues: CASSPGIQETQYF.

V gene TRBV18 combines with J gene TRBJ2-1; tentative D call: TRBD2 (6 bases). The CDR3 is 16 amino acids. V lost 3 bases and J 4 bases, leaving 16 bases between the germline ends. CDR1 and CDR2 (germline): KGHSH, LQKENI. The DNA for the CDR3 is TGTGCCAGCTCACCCGCGACGGGGGAGAGTTACAATGAGCAGTTCTTC. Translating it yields CASSPATGESYNEQFF.

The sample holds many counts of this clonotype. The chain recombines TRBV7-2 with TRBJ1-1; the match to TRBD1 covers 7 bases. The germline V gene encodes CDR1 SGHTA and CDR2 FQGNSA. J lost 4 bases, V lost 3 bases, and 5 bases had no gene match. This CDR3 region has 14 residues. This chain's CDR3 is CASSFGGTATEAFF. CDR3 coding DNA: TGTGCCAGCAGCTTTGGCGGGACAGCCACTGAAGCTTTCTTT.

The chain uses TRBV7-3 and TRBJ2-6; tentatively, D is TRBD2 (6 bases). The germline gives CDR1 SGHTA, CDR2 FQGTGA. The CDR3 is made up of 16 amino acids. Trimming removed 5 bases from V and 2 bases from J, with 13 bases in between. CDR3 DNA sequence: TGTGCCAGCAGCCCAGAGGGGACTCCTGGGGCCAACGTCCTGACTTTC. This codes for CASSPEGTPGANVLTF.

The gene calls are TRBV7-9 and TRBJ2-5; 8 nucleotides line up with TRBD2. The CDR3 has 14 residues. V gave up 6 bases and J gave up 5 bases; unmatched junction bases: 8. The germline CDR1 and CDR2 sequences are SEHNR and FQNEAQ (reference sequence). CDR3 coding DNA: TGTGCCAGCAGTCTCGGGAGGGCCGAGGAGACCCAGTACTTC. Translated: CASSLGRAEETQYF.

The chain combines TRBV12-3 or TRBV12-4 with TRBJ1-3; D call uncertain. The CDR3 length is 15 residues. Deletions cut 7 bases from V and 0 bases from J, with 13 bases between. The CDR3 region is CASKDAAASGNTIYF. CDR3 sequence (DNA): TGTGCCAGCAAAGACGCAGCCGCCTCTGGAAACACCATATATTTT.

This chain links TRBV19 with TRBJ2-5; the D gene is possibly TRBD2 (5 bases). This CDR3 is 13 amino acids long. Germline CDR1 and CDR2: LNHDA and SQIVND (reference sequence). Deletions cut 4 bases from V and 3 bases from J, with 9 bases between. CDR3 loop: CASSRRAKETQYF. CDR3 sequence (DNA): TGTGCCAGTAGTAGGCGGGCGAAAGAGACCCAGTACTTC.

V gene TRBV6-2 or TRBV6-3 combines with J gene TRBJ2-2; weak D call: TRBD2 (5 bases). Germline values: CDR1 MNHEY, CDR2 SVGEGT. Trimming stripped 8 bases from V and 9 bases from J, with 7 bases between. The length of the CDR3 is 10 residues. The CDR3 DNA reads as TGTGCCAGCGGAGGCCGGGAGCTGTTTTTT. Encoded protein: CASGGRELFF.

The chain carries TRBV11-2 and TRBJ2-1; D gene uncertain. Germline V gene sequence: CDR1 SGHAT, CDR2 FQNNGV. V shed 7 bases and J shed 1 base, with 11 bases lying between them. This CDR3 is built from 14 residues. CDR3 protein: CASILKESYNEQFF. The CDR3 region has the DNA TGTGCCAGCATCTTGAAGGAGTCCTACAATGAGCAGTTCTTC. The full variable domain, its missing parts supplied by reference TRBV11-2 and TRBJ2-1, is EAGVAQSPRYKIIEKRQSVAFWCNPISGHATLYWYQQILGQGPKLLIQFQNNGVVDDSQLPKDRFSAERLKGVDSTLKIQPAKLEDSAVYLCASILKESYNEQFFGPGTRLTVL.

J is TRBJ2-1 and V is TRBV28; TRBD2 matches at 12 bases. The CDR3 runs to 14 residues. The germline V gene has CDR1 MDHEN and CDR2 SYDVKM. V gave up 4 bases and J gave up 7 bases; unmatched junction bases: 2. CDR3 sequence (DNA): TGTGCCAGCAGTTGGACTAGCGGGGTTAATGAGCAGTTCTTC. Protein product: CASSWTSGVNEQFF.

The CDR3 nucleotides are TGTGCCAGCAGTTCCGACAGGGTTTGGGTAACCGGGGAGCTGTTTTTT. Translated: CASSSDRVWVTGELFF. The V gene is TRBV27, the J gene TRBJ2-2, with TRBD1 identical over 7 bases. Trimming at V came to 4 bases and at J to 5 bases, leaving 10 bases not matched to a gene. The CDR3 sequence is 16 residues long. Germline values: CDR1 MNHEY, CDR2 SMNVEV (reference sequence).

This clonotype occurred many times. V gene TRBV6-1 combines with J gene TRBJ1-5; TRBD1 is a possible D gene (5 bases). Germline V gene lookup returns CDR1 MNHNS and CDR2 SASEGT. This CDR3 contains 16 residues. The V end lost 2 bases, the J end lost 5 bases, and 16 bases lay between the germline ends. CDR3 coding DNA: TGTGCCAGCAGTGAATTTCCGGGGCGGACGGATCAGCCCCAGCATTTT. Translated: CASSEFPGRTDQPQHF.

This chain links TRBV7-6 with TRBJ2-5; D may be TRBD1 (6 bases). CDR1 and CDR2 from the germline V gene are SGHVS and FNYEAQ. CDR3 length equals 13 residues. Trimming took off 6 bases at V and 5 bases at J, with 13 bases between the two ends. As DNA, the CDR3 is TGTGCCAGCAGATACGGACAGACCGAGACCCAGTACTTC. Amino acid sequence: CASRYGQTETQYF.

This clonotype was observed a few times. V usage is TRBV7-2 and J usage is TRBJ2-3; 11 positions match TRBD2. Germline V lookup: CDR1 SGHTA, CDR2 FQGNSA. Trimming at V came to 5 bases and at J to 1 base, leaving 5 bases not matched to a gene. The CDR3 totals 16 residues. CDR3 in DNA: TGTGCCAGCAGCGTTAGCGGGAGGGGTGGCACAGATACGCAGTATTTT. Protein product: CASSVSGRGGTDTQYF.

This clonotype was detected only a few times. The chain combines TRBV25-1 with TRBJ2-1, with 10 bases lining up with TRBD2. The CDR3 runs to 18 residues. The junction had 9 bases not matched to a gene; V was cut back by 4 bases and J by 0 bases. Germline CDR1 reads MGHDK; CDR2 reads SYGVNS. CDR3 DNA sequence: TGTGCCAGCAGTGCCGGGACTAGCGCTTTAAGCTCCTACAATGAGCAGTTCTTC. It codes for CASSAGTSALSSYNEQFF.

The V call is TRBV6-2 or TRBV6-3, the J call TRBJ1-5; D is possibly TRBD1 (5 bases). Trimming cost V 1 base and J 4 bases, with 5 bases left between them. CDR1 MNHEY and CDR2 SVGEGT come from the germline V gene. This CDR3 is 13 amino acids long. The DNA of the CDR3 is TGTGCCAGCAGTTACTGGGGGAATCAGCCCCAGCATTTT. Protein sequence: CASSYWGNQPQHF.

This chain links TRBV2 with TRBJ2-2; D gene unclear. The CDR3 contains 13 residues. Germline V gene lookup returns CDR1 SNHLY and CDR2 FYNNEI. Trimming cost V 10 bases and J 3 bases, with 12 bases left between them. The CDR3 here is CATSSWDTGELFF. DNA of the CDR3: TGTGCCACCTCAAGCTGGGACACCGGGGAGCTGTTTTTT.

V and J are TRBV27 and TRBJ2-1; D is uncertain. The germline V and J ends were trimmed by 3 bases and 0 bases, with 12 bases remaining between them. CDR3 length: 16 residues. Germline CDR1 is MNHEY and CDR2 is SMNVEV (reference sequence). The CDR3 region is CASSFEVPSSYNEQFF. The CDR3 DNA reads TGTGCCAGCAGTTTTGAGGTCCCGAGCTCCTACAATGAGCAGTTCTTC.

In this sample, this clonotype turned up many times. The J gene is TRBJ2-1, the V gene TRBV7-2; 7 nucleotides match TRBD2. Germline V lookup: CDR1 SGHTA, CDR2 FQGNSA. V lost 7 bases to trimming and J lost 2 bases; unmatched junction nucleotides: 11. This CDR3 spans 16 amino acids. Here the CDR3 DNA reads TGTGCCAGCACCCACGCCCGGCTAGCGGCCTACAATGAGCAGTTCTTC. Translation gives CASTHARLAAYNEQFF.

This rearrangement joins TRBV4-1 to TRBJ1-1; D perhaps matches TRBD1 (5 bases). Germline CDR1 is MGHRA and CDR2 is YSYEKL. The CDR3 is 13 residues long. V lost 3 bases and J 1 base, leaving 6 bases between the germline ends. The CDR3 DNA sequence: TGCGCCAGCAGCCATCAGGGGAACACTGAAGCTTTCTTT. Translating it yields CASSHQGNTEAFF.

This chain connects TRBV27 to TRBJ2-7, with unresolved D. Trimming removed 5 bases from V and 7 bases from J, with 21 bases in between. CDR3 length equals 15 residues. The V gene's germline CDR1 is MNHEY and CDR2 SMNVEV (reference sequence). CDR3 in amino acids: CASSPRVLNPWEQYF. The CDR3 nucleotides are TGTGCCAGCAGTCCCCGGGTCCTCAACCCCTGGGAGCAGTACTTC.

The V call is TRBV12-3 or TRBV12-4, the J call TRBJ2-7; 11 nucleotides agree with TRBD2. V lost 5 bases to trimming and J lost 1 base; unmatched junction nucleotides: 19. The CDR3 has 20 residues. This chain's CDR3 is CASSPGVGLRLAGFSYEQYF. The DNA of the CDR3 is TGTGCCAGCAGTCCAGGGGTAGGGTTGAGACTAGCGGGATTTTCCTACGAGCAGTACTTC.

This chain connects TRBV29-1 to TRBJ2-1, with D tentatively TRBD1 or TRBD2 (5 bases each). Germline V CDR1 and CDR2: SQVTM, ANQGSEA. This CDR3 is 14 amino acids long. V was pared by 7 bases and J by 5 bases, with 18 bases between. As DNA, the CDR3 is TGCAGCGGGCTAAACACAGGACTTAACAATGAGCAGTTCTTC. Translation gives CSGLNTGLNNEQFF.

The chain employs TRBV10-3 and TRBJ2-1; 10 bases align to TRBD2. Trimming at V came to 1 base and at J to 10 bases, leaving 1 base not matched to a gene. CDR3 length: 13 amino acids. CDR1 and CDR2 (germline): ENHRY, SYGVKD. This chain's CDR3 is CAISEFSGREQFF. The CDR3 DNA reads TGTGCCATCAGTGAGTTTAGCGGGAGGGAGCAGTTCTTC.